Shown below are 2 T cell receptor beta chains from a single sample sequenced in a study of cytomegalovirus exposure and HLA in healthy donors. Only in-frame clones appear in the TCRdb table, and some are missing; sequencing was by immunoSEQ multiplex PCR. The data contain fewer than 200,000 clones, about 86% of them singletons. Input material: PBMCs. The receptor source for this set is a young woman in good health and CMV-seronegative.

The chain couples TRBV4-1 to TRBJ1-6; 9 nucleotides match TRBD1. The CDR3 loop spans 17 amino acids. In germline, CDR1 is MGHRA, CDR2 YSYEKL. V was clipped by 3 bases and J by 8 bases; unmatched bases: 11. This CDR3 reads CASSQANRGLKDSPLHF. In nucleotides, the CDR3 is TGCGCCAGCAGCCAGGCTAACAGGGGGCTAAAGGATTCACCCCTCCACTTT.

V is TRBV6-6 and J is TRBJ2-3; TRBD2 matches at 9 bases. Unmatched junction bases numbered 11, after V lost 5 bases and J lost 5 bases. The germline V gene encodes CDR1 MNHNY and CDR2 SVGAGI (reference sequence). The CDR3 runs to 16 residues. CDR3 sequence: CASSGSGSNGRDTQYF. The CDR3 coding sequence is TGTGCCAGCAGTGGTAGCGGGAGTAACGGCAGAGATACGCAGTATTTT.